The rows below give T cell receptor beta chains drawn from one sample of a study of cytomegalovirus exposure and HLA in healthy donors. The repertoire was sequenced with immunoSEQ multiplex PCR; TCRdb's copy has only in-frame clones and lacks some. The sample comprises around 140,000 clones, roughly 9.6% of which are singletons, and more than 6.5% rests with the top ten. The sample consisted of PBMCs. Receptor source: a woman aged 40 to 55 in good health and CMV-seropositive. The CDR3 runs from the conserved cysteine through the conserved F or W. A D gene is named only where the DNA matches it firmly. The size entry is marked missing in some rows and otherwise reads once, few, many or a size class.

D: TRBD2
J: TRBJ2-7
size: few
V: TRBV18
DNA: TGTGCCAGCTCACCATGGGGCGGGGGGGCTCGCGAGCAGTACTTC
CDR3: CASSPWGGGAREQYF

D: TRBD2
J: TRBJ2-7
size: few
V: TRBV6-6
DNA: TGTGCCAGCAGGGACAGCGGGGGAAACTACGAGCAGTACTTC
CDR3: CASRDSGGNYEQYF

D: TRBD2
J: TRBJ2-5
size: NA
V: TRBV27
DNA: TGTGCCAACAGTAACCTGGGTGATAGCGGGGGGAGGCTCCAAGAGACCCAGTACTTC
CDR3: CANSNLGDSGGRLQETQYF

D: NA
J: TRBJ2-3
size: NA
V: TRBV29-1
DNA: TGCAGCGTGTGGGGCGGCGACTCTACAGATACGCAGTATTTT
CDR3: CSVWGGDSTDTQYF

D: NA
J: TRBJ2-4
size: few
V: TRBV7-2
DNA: TGTGCCAGCAGCCCAACAGTCGCCAAAAACATTCAGTACTTC
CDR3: CASSPTVAKNIQYF

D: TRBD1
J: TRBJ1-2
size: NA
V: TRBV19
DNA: TGTGCCAGTAGTATAGTAAGCGGACAGGGGGGTGGCTACACCTTC
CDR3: CASSIVSGQGGGYTF

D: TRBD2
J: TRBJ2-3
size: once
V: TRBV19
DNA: TGTGCCAGTAGTATATACGCGGGGGGGAACACAGATACGCAGTATTTT
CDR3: CASSIYAGGNTDTQYF

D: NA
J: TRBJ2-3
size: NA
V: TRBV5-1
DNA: TGCGCCAGCAGCCCCATCGGGGGTAGCACAGATATGCAGTATTTT
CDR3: CASSPIGGSTDMQYF

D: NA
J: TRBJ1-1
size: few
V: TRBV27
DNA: TGTGCCAGCAGTTTCGACAGGTACACTGAAGCTTTCTTT
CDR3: CASSFDRYTEAFF

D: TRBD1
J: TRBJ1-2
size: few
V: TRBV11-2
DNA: TGTGCCAGCAGCACGGGACAGTACTATGGCTACACCTTC
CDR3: CASSTGQYYGYTF

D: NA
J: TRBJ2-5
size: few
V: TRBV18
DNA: TGTGCCAGCTCACAATTCGGGCAAGAGACCCAGTACTTC
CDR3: CASSQFGQETQYF

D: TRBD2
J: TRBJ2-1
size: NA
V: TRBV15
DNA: TGTGCCACCTCCATGGGCCCCTCCGGGACTAGCGGTTACAATGAGCAGTTCTTC
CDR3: CATSMGPSGTSGYNEQFF

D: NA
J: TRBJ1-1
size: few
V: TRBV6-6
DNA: TGTGCCAGCAGAATACAGTCCCTTAGAACTGAAGCTTTCTTT
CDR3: CASRIQSLRTEAFF

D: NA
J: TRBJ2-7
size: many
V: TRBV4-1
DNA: TGCGCCAGCAGCTCGGGGACCTACGAGCAGTACTTC
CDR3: CASSSGTYEQYF

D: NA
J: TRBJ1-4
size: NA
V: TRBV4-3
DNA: TGCGCCAGCAGCCAAGTCGCGACTAATGAAAAACTGTTTTTT
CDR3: CASSQVATNEKLFF

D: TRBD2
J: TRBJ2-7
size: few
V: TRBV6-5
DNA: TGTGCCAGCAGTTACTCGGATCCGCGGGGGTACTACGAGCAGTACTTC
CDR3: CASSYSDPRGYYEQYF

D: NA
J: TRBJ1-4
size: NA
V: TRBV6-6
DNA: TGTGCCAGCAGTTCGGGGTGGACTAATGAAAAACTGTTTTTT
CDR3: CASSSGWTNEKLFF

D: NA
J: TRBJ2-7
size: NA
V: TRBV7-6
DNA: TGTGCCAGCAGCTTAGCGAGTGCCTCCTACGAGCAGTACTTC
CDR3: CASSLASASYEQYF

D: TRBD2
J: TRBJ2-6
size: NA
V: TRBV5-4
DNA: TGTGCCAGCAGCCAGGGCGGGGGGGCTGGGGCCAACGTCCTGACTTTC
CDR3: CASSQGGGAGANVLTF

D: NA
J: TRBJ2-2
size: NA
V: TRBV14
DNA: TGTGCCAGCAGCCAAGTTCTTAGCGGCCCCGGGGAGCTGTTTTTT
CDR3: CASSQVLSGPGELFF

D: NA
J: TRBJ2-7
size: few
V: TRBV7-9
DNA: TGTGCCAGCAGCACCCTCGGGGTCGAGCAGTACTTC
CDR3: CASSTLGVEQYF

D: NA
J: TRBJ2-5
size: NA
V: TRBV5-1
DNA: TGCGCCAGCAGCTTGAGAGGGCCTCACGAGACCCAGTACTTC
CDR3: CASSLRGPHETQYF

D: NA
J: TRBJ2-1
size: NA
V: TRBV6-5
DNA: TGTGCCAGCAGTTACGACAGCAACAATGAGCAGTTCTTC
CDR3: CASSYDSNNEQFF

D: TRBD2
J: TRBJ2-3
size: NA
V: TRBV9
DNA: TGTGCCAGCAGCGTAGGGGATAGCGGGGGGCTTAGCACAGATACGCAGTATTTT
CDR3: CASSVGDSGGLSTDTQYF

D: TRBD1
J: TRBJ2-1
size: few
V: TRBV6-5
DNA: TGTGCCAGCAGACCGAATTGGGACAGAGGGATTGAGCAGTTCTTC
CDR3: CASRPNWDRGIEQFF

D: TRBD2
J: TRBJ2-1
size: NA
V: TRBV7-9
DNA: TGTGCCAGCAGCCCCCCAAGCGGGGGCTACAATGAGCAGTTCTTC
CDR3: CASSPPSGGYNEQFF

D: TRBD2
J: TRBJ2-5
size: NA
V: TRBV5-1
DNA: TGCGCCAGCAGCTTGGGGCTAGCGGGGGACCAAGAGACCCAGTACTTC
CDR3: CASSLGLAGDQETQYF

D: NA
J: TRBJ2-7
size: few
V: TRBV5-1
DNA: TGCGCCAGCAGCTTCGGTCTAACCGCGGGGAACGACTTAAACGAGCAGTACTTC
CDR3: CASSFGLTAGNDLNEQYF

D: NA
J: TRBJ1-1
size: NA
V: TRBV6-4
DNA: TGTGCCAGCAGTGACTCGACTGGGAACACTGAAGCTTTCTTT
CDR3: CASSDSTGNTEAFF

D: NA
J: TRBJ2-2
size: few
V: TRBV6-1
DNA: TGTGCCAGCAGTGAAGCGGGGGGTTCGAACACCGGGGAGCTGTTTTTT
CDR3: CASSEAGGSNTGELFF

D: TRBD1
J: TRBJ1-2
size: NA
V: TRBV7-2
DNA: TGTGCCAGCAGCATAAGACAGGGGGGGAGTAGCTACACCTTC
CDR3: CASSIRQGGSSYTF

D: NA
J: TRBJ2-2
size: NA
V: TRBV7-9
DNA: TGTGCCAGCACCTCCACATACACCGGGGAGCTGTTTTTT
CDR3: CASTSTYTGELFF

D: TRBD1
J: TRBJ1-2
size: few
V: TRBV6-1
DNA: TGTGCCAGCAGTGAAGCGGAGGGAACGAGTCCGGGACAGGGGTACTATGGCTACACCTTC
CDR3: CASSEAEGTSPGQGYYGYTF

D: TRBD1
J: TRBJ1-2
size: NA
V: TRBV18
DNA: TGTGCCAGCTCACCTACAGGGGATGGCTATGGCTACACCTTC
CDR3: CASSPTGDGYGYTF

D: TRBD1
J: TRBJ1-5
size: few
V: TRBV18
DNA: TGTGCCAGCTCACCTGACAGGGGAGGATATCAGCCCCAGCATTTT
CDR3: CASSPDRGGYQPQHF

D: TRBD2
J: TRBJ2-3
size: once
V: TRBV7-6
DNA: TGTGCCAGCAGCTTCGAAGCGGGGGTTAGCACAGATACGCAGTATTTT
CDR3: CASSFEAGVSTDTQYF

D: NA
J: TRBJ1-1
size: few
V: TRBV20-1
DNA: TGCAGTGCCCTCTACGGCACTGAAGCTTTCTTT
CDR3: CSALYGTEAFF

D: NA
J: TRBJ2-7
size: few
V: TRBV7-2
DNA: TGTGCCAGCAGCGACACGATGAGCTCCTACGAGCAGTACTTC
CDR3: CASSDTMSSYEQYF

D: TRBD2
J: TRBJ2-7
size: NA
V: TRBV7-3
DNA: TGTGCCAGCAGCTTACCCTCAATACTAGCGGGGGGTCTCTCCTACGAGCAGTACTTC
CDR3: CASSLPSILAGGLSYEQYF

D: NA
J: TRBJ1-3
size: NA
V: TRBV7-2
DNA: TGTGCCAGCAGCTTAGACAGGGCTGGAAACACCATATATTTT
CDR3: CASSLDRAGNTIYF